The 14 T cell receptor beta chains below were found in one sample sequenced in a study of cytomegalovirus exposure and HLA in healthy donors (dated by TCRdb to 2016 to 2017). The method behind the library was the immunoSEQ multiplex PCR assay. For the multiplex PCR, a mixture combining 60 forward primers for TCR Vbeta segments and 13 reverse primers for TCR Jbeta segments was used. The immuneACCESS repertoire file appears here via TCRdb, limited to in-frame rearrangements. These files lack a portion of the clones; in checked studies, under half of the deficit traces to unresolved V genes, and the cause of the others is not known. In all, the sample holds 90,000 to 100,000 clones, and roughly a tenth of those were seen once. The ten largest clones take up 5.1% of the sample. The sample comprised PBMCs. The receptors here all came from a man in his forties or fifties in good health and CMV-seropositive.

The rearrangement joins TRBV9 to TRBJ2-3; D may be TRBD1 (6 bases). The CDR3 consists of 16 residues. Germline CDR1 is SGDLS and CDR2 is YYNGEE. Trimming took off 4 bases at V and 4 bases at J, with 19 bases between the two ends. CDR3 coding DNA: TGTGCCAGCAGCCTCACAGGGTTTGGTGGCGCAGATACGCAGTATTTT. It yields the protein CASSLTGFGGADTQYF.

The chain recombines TRBV5-1 with TRBJ2-7, with 11 nucleotides matching TRBD1. This CDR3 comprises 14 residues. Per the germline V gene, CDR1 is SGHRS and CDR2 is YFSETQ. V trimming: 3 bases; J trimming: 7 bases; junction bases outside the gene matches: 6. The DNA of the CDR3 is TGCGCCAGCAGCTGGACAGGGGGCGATTGGGAGCAGTACTTC. Translating gives CASSWTGGDWEQYF.

This chain uses TRBV28 with TRBJ2-3; 14 bases map to TRBD2. CDR3 length: 16 amino acids. Germline values: CDR1 MDHEN, CDR2 SYDVKM. Losses at the gene ends were 3 bases for V and 9 bases for J; bases not matched to a gene: 8. The CDR3, as DNA: TGTGCCAGCAGTTTGAGACTAGCGGGAGGGCTGGAGACGCAGTATTTT. Translated, it gives CASSLRLAGGLETQYF.

This clone appeared a few times. The chain has TRBV18 and TRBJ2-5, with 7 bases that match TRBD1. CDR1 is KGHSH and CDR2 is LQKENI in the germline V gene. This CDR3 has 16 residues. The V and J ends lost 3 bases and 7 bases, in that order; junction bases with no gene match: 14. The CDR3 spells CASSPPTGTAFGTQYF. CDR3 sequence (DNA): TGTGCCAGCTCACCGCCGACAGGGACCGCGTTCGGGACCCAGTACTTC.

This clone was recorded a few times. The rearrangement uses TRBV19 and TRBJ1-2; D call uncertain. This CDR3 contains 15 residues. Germline loops: CDR1 LNHDA, CDR2 SQIVND (reference sequence). Trimming took 0 bases from V and 2 from J, leaving 10 bases between them. CDR3 sequence (DNA): TGTGCCAGTAGTATAGAGTGGAGTCCCAACTATGGCTACACCTTC. Translated: CASSIEWSPNYGYTF.

This clone showed up just a few times. This CDR3 reads CASSSLAGPYEQYF. CDR3 sequence (DNA): TGTGCCAGCAGCTCCCTAGCGGGGCCCTACGAGCAGTACTTC. The chain combines TRBV7-2 with TRBJ2-7; 9 nucleotides agree with TRBD2. Germline CDR1 is SGHTA and CDR2 is FQGNSA. CDR3 length: 14 residues. V dropped 4 bases and J dropped 2; count of bases not matched to a gene: 3.

This clone came up a few times. V usage is TRBV6-5 and J usage is TRBJ1-1, with D possibly being TRBD1 (5 bases). Looked up from germline, CDR1 is MNHEY and CDR2 is SVGAGI. CDR3 length: 15 amino acids. The V and J ends lost 1 base and 1 base respectively, with 10 bases between them. In nucleotides, the CDR3 is TGTGCCAGCAGTTACTATTCAGGGCCGAACACTGAAGCTTTCTTT. It yields the protein CASSYYSGPNTEAFF.

J is TRBJ1-1 and V is TRBV27; TRBD1 aligns across 7 bases. Germline values: CDR1 MNHEY, CDR2 SMNVEV (reference sequence). The CDR3 runs 14 residues. V was pared by 2 bases and J by 1 base, with 1 base of the junction left unmatched. The CDR3 nucleotides read TGTGCCAGCAGTTTAACAGGGGAGAACACTGAAGCTTTCTTT. Encoded protein: CASSLTGENTEAFF.

This clone has just a few counts. The V gene is TRBV5-8, the J gene TRBJ1-2; unclear D gene. CDR1 is SGHTS, CDR2 YDEGEE, per germline. Trimming took off 5 bases at V and 0 bases at J, with 8 bases between the two ends. The CDR3 runs to 13 residues. CDR3 sequence (DNA): TGTGCCAGCAGTCGGGAGTCTAACTATGGCTACACCTTC. It specifies CASSRESNYGYTF. The complete variable domain, with remaining parts taken from reference TRBV5-8 and TRBJ1-2, reads EAGVTQSPTHLIKTRGQQATLRCSPISGHTSVYWYQQALGLGLQFLLWYDEGEERNRGNFPPRFSGRQFPNYSSELNVNALELEDSALYLCASSRESNYGYTFGSGTRLTVV.

This clone occurred a few times. V usage is TRBV30 and J usage is TRBJ2-5, with 7 bases aligning to TRBD2. Germline-derived CDR1 and CDR2 are GTSNPN and SVGIG (reference sequence). This CDR3 has 16 residues. J lost 5 bases, V lost 0 bases, and 12 bases had no gene match. CDR3 DNA: TGTGCCTGGAGTGTACGGTCGGGCGGGGGACGGGAGACCCAGTACTTC. This encodes CAWSVRSGGGRETQYF.

The chain uses TRBV28 and TRBJ2-7, with D possibly matching TRBD1 (7 bases). V shed 2 bases and J shed 0 bases, with 20 bases lying between them. This CDR3 contains 18 residues. Germline loops: CDR1 MDHEN, CDR2 SYDVKM. The chain's CDR3 is CASSLGGTALSGSYEQYF. DNA for the CDR3: TGTGCCAGCAGTTTAGGGGGGACAGCCCTTTCGGGCTCCTACGAGCAGTACTTC.

The chain joins TRBV29-1 to TRBJ1-2; TRBD1 is a possible D gene (6 bases). V was shortened by 0 bases and J by 9 bases, with 17 bases between the two germline ends. Germline-derived CDR1 and CDR2 are SQVTM and ANQGSEA. The CDR3 runs to 14 residues. The CDR3 DNA reads as TGCAGCGTTGAAGATAAACAGGGCGTTTCAAGCTACACCTTC. Amino acid sequence: CSVEDKQGVSSYTF.

The chain couples TRBV30 to TRBJ1-2; tentative D call: TRBD1 (6 bases). The V gene's germline CDR1 is GTSNPN and CDR2 SVGIG (reference sequence). The CDR3 is made up of 13 amino acids. V was pared by 2 bases and J by 6 bases, with 13 bases between. The CDR3 DNA is TGTGCCTGGAGTTTTGCGAACAGGGATGGCTACACCTTC. Protein product: CAWSFANRDGYTF.

This chain connects TRBV30 to TRBJ2-3; D gene uncertain. V dropped 1 base and J dropped 2 bases, with 7 bases sitting between them. The CDR3 is made up of 13 amino acids. Germline V gene sequence: CDR1 GTSNPN, CDR2 SVGIG (reference sequence). This CDR3 reads CAWSGGPTDTQYF. The CDR3, as DNA: TGTGCCTGGAGTGGCGGTCCCACAGATACGCAGTATTTT.